This T cell receptor (beta chain) was observed in a study of cytomegalovirus exposure and HLA in healthy donors (dated by TCRdb to about 2017). Study-level background: According to an earlier analysis of a few hundred of the donors, some 170 million T cells yielded some 110 million unique TCR beta sequences and about 300 Gb of sequence data. An early release covering roughly 640 HLA-typed donors comprised roughly 300 gigabases of sequencing data and around 80 million unique TCR sequences. Of the 300 to 500 genotyped donors, roughly 80% were placed in the genetic ancestry cluster associated with self-reported Caucasian donors. The study aimed to test whether signatures of past pathogen exposure could be identified by cataloging public T cell receptors. The study used immunosequencing to profile the T cell repertoires of some 600 subjects and linked those repertoires to cytomegalovirus serostatus. A separate validation cohort of 90 to 150 different subjects was used in addition to the 666-subject first cohort. High-throughput TCR immunosequencing, statistical association of individual TCRs with disease status, and machine learning were combined to predict cytomegalovirus infection status. A later analysis re-examined previously published TCR beta repertoires from just over 650 donors and added high-resolution HLA genotyping to investigate patterns of TCR occurrence. Rather than drawing on any new phenotypic data, the later analysis identified candidate immune exposures from TCR beta sequences and the way those sequences occurred across donors. An earlier analysis of fewer than 750 of the donors used high-throughput TCR beta sequencing to judge whether each TCR beta V gene segment behaved as functional or pseudogenic. Alongside the repertoire data, information on donor age, sex, ethnicity and CMV serostatus was compiled. A later genetic analysis used genome-wide SNP genotypes for about 60% of the 666 donors, treating that subset as a discovery cohort. All discovery cohort repertoires had been generated using a single sequencing platform. Both class I and class II loci were covered by HLA typing, at four-digit resolution. The number of typed donors differed by locus: about 629-630 for A, B, C, DRB1 and DQB1; approximately 530 for DQA1; approximately 610 for DPA1; and roughly 470 for DPB1. Several DR-DQ haplotypes were treated as single units for association and clustering because of strong linkage in the cohort. On average, roughly 250,000 unique TCR beta nucleotide sequences were sequenced per donor among 300 to 500 genotyped donors of the cohort, with roughly a sixth of those sequences being non-productive. Broader findings and caveats from the paper: Most CMV-associated TCR beta chains appeared to be HLA-restricted in a later analysis, and the HLA associations seemed to be driven largely by CMV exposure. Correlated functional status among segregating V segments might be attributable to linkage disequilibrium, but an unknown experimental factor could not be ruled out. The 87-base-pair reads could not distinguish some IMGT-functional V segments, including TRBV6-2 and TRBV6-3, so those segments were excluded. HLA typing was unavailable for some donors at each locus, so association tests used only the typed subset. In a later analysis, HLA-associated TCR beta chains were found to be more clonally expanded and to have lower generation probabilities than equally common non-associated chains. Strong co-occurrence of HLA alleles, especially DR and DQ, made assigning TCR associations to individual alleles difficult. A cluster of highly shared sequence variants was judged likely to be a technical artifact of the sequencing pipeline. Across donors, most TCR sequences were observed very rarely, whereas some public TCRs were present in many individuals. A further reported finding was that TCR beta sequences accurately predicted the HLA-A and HLA-B alleles for most subjects in the first cohort. An association between a missense DCLRE1C variant and V-gene and J-gene trimming of TCR beta chains was found in a later genetic analysis and replicated in an independent cohort. In both the original and validation cohorts, the classifier was reported to diagnose cytomegalovirus status with high specificity and sensitivity. Three of the identified cytomegalovirus-associated TCR beta chains were confirmed in vitro to be specific for cytomegalovirus antigens. A later analysis associated about 16,000 TCR beta sequences with specific HLA alleles at a false discovery rate of 0.05. The authors suggested that the approach could potentially be generalized to other disease states and immunological phenotypes. According to a later analysis, parvovirus B19, influenza, CMV and Epstein-Barr virus appeared linked to several top co-occurrence clusters. The study listed approximately 150 TCR beta chains as associated with cytomegalovirus. This cohort had only TCR beta chains sequenced, and the lack of alpha or paired-chain data limited which features could be detected. The presence/absence analyses assumed that sequencing depth was roughly uniform across donors, and that assumption may not be true. Broadly in line with IMGT annotations, most TCR beta V segments showed up in productive rearrangements about 87% or about 30% of the time in an earlier analysis of approximately 600 of the donors. The earlier analysis of nearly 600 of the donors excluded seventeen rarely observed V segments, including chromosome 9 orphons, because counts were too low. In a later analysis, the rate of TCR association differed among HLA loci, with DRB1 alleles having the most associated TCRs and HLA-C alleles having the fewest. For the cohort, immune exposure information was limited to CMV serostatus. According to a later genetic analysis, donors in an Asian-associated ancestry cluster had fewer N-insertions in productive TCRs than the approximately 630-donor mean.

With regard to this clone: The antigen this receptor binds is unknown. The sample holds no much larger clone one base away, and base qualities are not on file.

Its CDR3 holds 14 amino acids, cysteine through phenylalanine. The CDR3 DNA has 42 bases and is translated from base 1. Trimming at the junction amounts to 0 bases on V and 7 bases on J, and the germline ends lie 13 bases apart. From a lookup of the germline V gene, CDR1 and CDR2 are MGHRA and YSYEKL. Libraries were made using the immunoSEQ multiplex PCR assay. A mixture of 60 forward primers for TCR Vbeta segments and 13 reverse primers for TCR Jbeta segments was used in the multiplex PCR. The CDR3 region of rearranged TCR beta genes was amplified from genomic DNA with a multiplex PCR assay. The Illumina HiSeq System was used to sequence the amplified TCR beta libraries as 87-base-pair reads. As for the original processing: Across the 600 to 700 repertoires, a later analysis counted some 81 million unique TCR beta chains, roughly 11 million of which were shared by at least two donors. Raw reads were error-corrected and collapsed into unique sequences by a nearest-neighbor algorithm in which closely related sequences were merged to remove PCR and sequencing errors. CDR3 sequences were aligned to IMGT reference sequences to assign V, D and J gene segments. For a sequence to be retained, at least a six-nucleotide match to both a V gene segment and a J gene segment was required. Rearrangements were classified as productive when the CDR3 lacked stop codons and remained in frame with V and J, and all other rearrangements were classified as non-productive. CDR3 was defined according to IMGT convention as the region running from the second conserved V-encoded cysteine to the conserved J-encoded phenylalanine. In an earlier analysis of roughly 580 of the donors, sequences lacking an unambiguous match to a single V gene segment were excluded. In an earlier analysis of 587 of the donors, V segments were called functional above 56.7% productive rearrangements and were called segregating when the between-donor standard deviation exceeded 5%. A statistical classification framework was developed to diagnose cytomegalovirus status using the catalog of TCR beta chain sequences. A later analysis assigned V and J genes by comparing TCR nucleotide sequences with IMGT/GENE-DB human TR gene sequences. A later analysis assigned CDR3 sequences and most-parsimonious VDJ recombination scenarios with the TCRdist pipeline. In a later analysis, every TCR beta chain was defined by the combination of its CDR3 amino acid sequence and its V-gene family, and reads without a unique V-gene family were dropped. In a later analysis, 500 to 700 highly shared, low-generation-probability nucleotide sequences were removed to address suspected cross-contamination and a sequencing artifact. For each public chain, a later analysis derived a clonal expansion index from normalized ranks of inferred template counts within each repertoire. Generation probabilities in a later analysis came from a VDJ recombination model fitted to out-of-frame rearrangements, and those results were checked against IGoR. In a later analysis, hypergeometric tests were used to score TCR-TCR, TCR-HLA and TCR-CMV co-occurrence, with a repertoire-size bias correction applied to TCR pairs. To estimate false discovery rates, a later analysis permuted the HLA or CMV assignments 20 times. A later analysis grouped co-occurring TCRs with DBSCAN, adding TCRdist sequence similarity when clustering within HLA-allele-positive subsets. Repertoires with fewer than 30,000 or more than 120,000 public chains were left out of co-occurrence clustering, as were a few repertoires with anomalous nucleotide sharing. This immuneACCESS table, as held by TCRdb, lists in-frame sequences with V and J called but not all clones. Of the missing ones, under half trace to an unresolved V gene in checked studies; the others have no known cause. The V and J calls and clone size were taken over from that table, and D and trimming were inferred from the DNA. The sample records 150,000 to 250,000 clones, around 74% of which are singletons. Roughly 1.4% of the sample comes from the top ten.

The cohort comprised several hundred healthy bone marrow donors. Cohort members were all nominally healthy when sampled, although unrecorded immune exposures were likely present. The donor was CMV seropositive and was included in the group of approximately 300 seropositive cohort members. Every donor gave a peripheral blood sample, and the peripheral blood mononuclear cells from that sample were used for TCR beta sequencing. The Qiagen DNeasy Blood Extraction Kit was used to extract genomic DNA from the blood cell samples. The rearrangement combines TRBV4-1 with TRBJ2-7; the D gene is not confidently resolved. Sequencing was done on a sample of PBMCs. The sequence came from a girl aged 5-17 years in good health and CMV-seropositive. The DNA sequence is TGCGCCAGCAGCCAAGATCCTGACTTGGGTGAGCAGTACTTC. Its amino acids are CASSQDPDLGEQYF.